This T cell receptor beta chain appears in the sequencing data of a study of a mutant IDH1 vaccine in newly diagnosed glioma. Study as a whole: Once 4-6 weeks had passed after radiotherapy alone, vaccination started, or it started with temozolomide cycles. Study conclusions and caveats: Pseudoprogression seemingly bore no relation to changes in top peripheral T cell clonotypes.

Sequenced by immunoSEQ multiplex PCR; TCRdb stores in-frame clones only, minus some. Here the sample spans 49,000 or so clones, around 80% being singletons. Looked up from germline, CDR1 is SQVTM and CDR2 is ANQGSEA. V lost 2 bases, J lost 5 bases, and 18 bases lay in between. This CDR3 is 15 amino acids long. Comments on this clone: The antigen is undetermined.

As to time point: week 5, during vaccination. In the vaccine, a single dose held 300 ug of the mutant IDH1 20-mer peptide, along with topical imiquimod. The receptor was derived from a middle-aged woman with glioma. The chain combines TRBV29-1 with TRBJ1-2, with D maybe TRBD1 (6 bases). The source was PBMCs, collected from a glioma patient whose treatment included an IDH1 peptide vaccine. The CDR3 spells CSVEMEQGGGYGYTF. The CDR3 DNA reads TGCAGCGTTGAAATGGAACAGGGAGGGGGATATGGCTACACCTTC. The complete variable domain, with remaining parts taken from reference TRBV29-1 and TRBJ1-2, reads SAVISQKPSRDICQRGTSLTIQCQVDSQVTMMFWYRQQPGQSLTLIATANQGSEATYESGFVIDKFPISRPNLTFSTLTVSNMSPEDSSIYLCSVEMEQGGGYGYTFGSGTRLTVV.